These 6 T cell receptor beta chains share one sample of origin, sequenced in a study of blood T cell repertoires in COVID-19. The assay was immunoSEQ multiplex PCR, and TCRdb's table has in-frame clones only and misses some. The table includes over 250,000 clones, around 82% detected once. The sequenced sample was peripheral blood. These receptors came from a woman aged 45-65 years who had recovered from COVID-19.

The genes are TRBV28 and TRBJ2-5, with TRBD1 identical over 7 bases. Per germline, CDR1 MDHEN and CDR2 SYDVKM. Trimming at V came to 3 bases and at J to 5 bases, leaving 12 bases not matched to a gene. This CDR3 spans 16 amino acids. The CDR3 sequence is CASSFWGTDRRETQYF. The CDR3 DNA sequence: TGTGCCAGCAGTTTTTGGGGGACAGATAGAAGGGAGACCCAGTACTTC.

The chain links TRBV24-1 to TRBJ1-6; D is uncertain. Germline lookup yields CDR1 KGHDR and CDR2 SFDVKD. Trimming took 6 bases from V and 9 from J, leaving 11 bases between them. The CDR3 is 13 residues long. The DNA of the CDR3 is TGTGCCACCAGTTCGGGTGACGGTTCACCCCTCCACTTT. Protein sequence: CATSSGDGSPLHF.

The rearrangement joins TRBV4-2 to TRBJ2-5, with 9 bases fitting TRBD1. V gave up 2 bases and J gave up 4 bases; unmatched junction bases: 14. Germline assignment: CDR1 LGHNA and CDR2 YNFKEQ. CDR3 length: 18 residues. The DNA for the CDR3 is TGTGCCAGCAGCCAACTCGCCTCACAGGGGGCGGGTCGAGAGACCCAGTACTTC. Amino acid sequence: CASSQLASQGAGRETQYF.

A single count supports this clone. The CDR3 DNA follows: TGTGCCAGCAGCCAAACGACTAGCGGGGTTCAGTACTTC. Amino acids: CASSQTTSGVQYF. V is TRBV3-1 (or the pseudogene TRBV3-2) and J is TRBJ2-5, with 11 bases identical to TRBD2. Germline CDR1 is LGHDT and CDR2 is YNNKEL (reference sequence). The J segment lost 11 bases and the V segment lost 2 bases, leaving 4 bases of the junction unmatched. The CDR3 is made up of 13 amino acids.

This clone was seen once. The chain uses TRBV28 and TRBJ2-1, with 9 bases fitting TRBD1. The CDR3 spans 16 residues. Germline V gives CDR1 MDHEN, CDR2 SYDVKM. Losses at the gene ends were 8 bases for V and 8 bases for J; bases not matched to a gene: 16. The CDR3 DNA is TGTGCCAGCGAATCCTCCGGGACAGGGTTTAGCTATGAGCAGTTCTTC. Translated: CASESSGTGFSYEQFF. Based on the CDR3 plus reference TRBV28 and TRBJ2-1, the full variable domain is DVKVTQSSRYLVKRTGEKVFLECVQDMDHENMFWYRQDPGLGLRLIYFSYDVKMKEKGDIPEGYSVSREKKERFSLILESASTNQTSMYLCASESSGTGFSYEQFFGPGTRLTVL.

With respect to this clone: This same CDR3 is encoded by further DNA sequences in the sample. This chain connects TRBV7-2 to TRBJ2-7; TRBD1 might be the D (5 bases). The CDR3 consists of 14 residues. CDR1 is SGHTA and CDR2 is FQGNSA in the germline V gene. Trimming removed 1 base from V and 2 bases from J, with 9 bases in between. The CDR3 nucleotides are TGTGCCAGCAGCTTAGTACCAGGGACCTACGAGCAGTACTTC. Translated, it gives CASSLVPGTYEQYF.